This record concerns one T cell receptor (beta chain) sequence. The antigen remains unidentified. This sample was taken from a study of Ad26.COV2.S vaccination and SARS-CoV-2 variants. Notes on the study in general: Individuals receiving vaccine had higher spike-specific TCR breadth than placebo recipients did.

Indicated treatment: around 19 received Ad26.COV2.S at low or high dose, single or two shots; 5 received placebo; per-sample allocation not given. It was on day 63 after the first vaccine or placebo injection that samples were taken. The method was immunoSEQ multiplex PCR; TCRdb's version includes in-frame clones alone and lacks a portion of them. Here the sample spans hundreds of thousands of clones, 80% to 95% being singletons. CDR3 length: 15 amino acids. Trimming cost V 1 base and J 4 bases, with 14 bases left between them. Germline CDR1 reads SGHNT; CDR2 reads YYREEE (reference sequence). The receptor was derived from a person aged 18-65 years who received the Ad26.COV2.S COVID-19 vaccine or a placebo. Sequences were derived from peripheral blood, sampled in a trial of Ad26.COV2.S vaccine versus placebo. The chain has TRBV5-4 and TRBJ1-1, with D possibly being TRBD1 (5 bases). The CDR3 region has the DNA TGTGCCAGCAGCTTGAGGATCCCGGGGGGCACTGAAGCTTTCTTT. Its translation: CASSLRIPGGTEAFF.